This T cell receptor beta chain was captured in a study of cytomegalovirus exposure and HLA in healthy donors. Study-level information: In terms of ancestry, the Caucasian-associated cluster contained 81% of the approximately 400 genotyped donors. Study results and caveats: For most TCR beta V segments, an earlier analysis put the productive rate at about 87% or about 30% of the time. Rarity characterized most TCR sequences, yet some public TCRs appeared in many donors.

A note on this clone: What it recognizes is unknown.

The CDR3 spans 15 residues. V gave up 4 bases and J gave up 4 bases; unmatched junction bases: 9. In germline, CDR1 is SGHDT, CDR2 YYEEEE. A multiplex PCR was run with 60 Vbeta primers and 13 Jbeta primers. Assay: immunoSEQ multiplex PCR; the TCRdb copy retains only in-frame clones and omits some. The table includes roughly 160,000 clones, around 84% detected once. Those who donated were healthy bone marrow donors. The sample was PBMCs. The clonotype comes from a man younger than 45 in good health and CMV-seropositive. This chain connects TRBV5-6 to TRBJ1-2, with TRBD1 matching 8 bases. The CDR3 spells CASSAPDRGGYGYTF. The CDR3, as DNA: TGTGCCAGCAGCGCCCCTGACAGGGGAGGCTATGGCTACACCTTC.